This entry lists 7 T cell receptor beta chains sequenced from one sample in a study of blood T cells in healthy people across ages. The authors ran a second PCR of roughly 6 to 12 cycles using a sample-barcoded 5' primer and a J-beta primer mix. TCRdb re-called the 5' RACE reads through MiXCR, storing one row per CDR3 protein. The data hold some 700,000 distinct CDR3 sequences, with 40% to 45% observed a single time. Sequencing input: blood. Receptors were obtained from a woman aged 55-70 years in good health.

Note on this clonotype: A junction end diverges from the germline sequence, so it may reflect a read error. The chain carries TRBV28 and TRBJ1-2; 11 bases line up with TRBD1. This CDR3 comprises 14 residues. CDR1 is MDHEN, CDR2 SYDVKM, per germline. Here the CDR3 DNA reads TGTGCCAGCATAAGGACAGGGGGCGGATATGACTACACCTTC. Translating it yields CASIRTGGGYDYTF.

Turning to this clonotype: Germline and junction disagree at one end, which may indicate a read error. The chain recombines TRBV29-1 with TRBJ2-6; TRBD1 is a possible D gene (5 bases). Germline lookup yields CDR1 SQVTM and CDR2 ANQGSEA. This CDR3 comprises 16 residues. The CDR3 region has the DNA TGCAGCGTTGAAGATCTAGGCGGCTCTGGGGCCAGCGTCCTGACTTTC. Translation gives CSVEDLGGSGASVLTF.

The rearrangement uses TRBV7-9 and TRBJ2-5; D not resolved. The J call could be wrong; TRBJ2-7 is a better fit for the DNA end. The CDR3 loop spans 14 amino acids. Germline lookup yields CDR1 SEHNR and CDR2 FQNEAQ (reference sequence). CDR3 sequence (DNA): TGTGCCAGCAGCCTGAACAGCTACCCCCACGAGCAGTACTTC. It codes for CASSLNSYPHEQYF.

Ten or more counts support this clonotype. This chain links TRBV13 with TRBJ2-7; 8 bases agree with TRBD1. CDR3 length: 15 residues. V shed 4 bases, J shed 3 bases, and the junction held 8 bases outside the gene matches. Germline CDR1 PRHDT, CDR2 FYEKMQ (reference sequence). CDR3 sequence reads: CASSSTAGQVYEQYF. CDR3 DNA: TGTGCCAGCAGCTCCACCGCGGGACAGGTCTACGAGCAGTACTTC.

V gene TRBV5-1 combines with J gene TRBJ1-5; weak D call: TRBD1 (5 bases). Germline CDR1 is SGHRS and CDR2 is YFSETQ. The CDR3 is 14 residues long. Deletions cut 0 bases from V and 3 bases from J, with 7 bases between. CDR3 in amino acids: CASSLDGTNQPQHF. DNA of the CDR3: TGCGCCAGCAGCTTGGACGGGACCAATCAGCCCCAGCATTTT.

Only one count was recorded for this clonotype. This clone may be a read error of a much larger clone one base away. The rearrangement uses TRBV21-1 and TRBJ2-7; TRBD1 was called by the table and not checked on the DNA. TRBV21-1 is labeled a pseudogene. The CDR3 totals 22 residues. The CDR3 here is CASRKVVPLGDLSDPSNYEQYF. The CDR3 nucleotides read TGTGCCAGCCGCAAAGTAGTTCCCCTTGGGGATCTCTCCGACCCTTCCAACTACGAGCAGTACTTC.

The rearrangement joins TRBV12-3 or TRBV12-4 to TRBJ2-3, with TRBD2 as a possible D gene (5 bases). The CDR3 covers 13 residues. The V end lost 4 bases, the J end lost 5 bases, and 10 bases lay between the germline ends. CDR3 in amino acids: CASSCERGDTQYF. CDR3 bases: TGTGCCAGCAGTTGCGAACGGGGAGATACGCAGTATTTT.